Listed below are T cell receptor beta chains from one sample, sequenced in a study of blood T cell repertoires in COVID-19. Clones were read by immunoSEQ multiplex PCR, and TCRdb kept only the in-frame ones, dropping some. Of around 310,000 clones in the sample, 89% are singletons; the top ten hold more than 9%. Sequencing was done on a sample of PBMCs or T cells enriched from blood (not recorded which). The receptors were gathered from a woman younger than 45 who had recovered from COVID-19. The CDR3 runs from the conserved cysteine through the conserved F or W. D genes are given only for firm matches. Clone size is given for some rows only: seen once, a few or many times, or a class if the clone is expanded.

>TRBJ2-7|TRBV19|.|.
CASRNRVWEQYF
TGTGCCAGTAGAAACAGGGTCTGGGAGCAGTACTTC
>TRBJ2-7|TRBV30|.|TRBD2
CACSGRPYEQYF
TGTGCCTGTAGCGGGAGGCCCTACGAGCAGTACTTC
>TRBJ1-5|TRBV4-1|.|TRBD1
CASSHTDRDTRPQHF
TGCGCCAGCAGCCACACGGACAGGGATACTCGGCCCCAGCATTTT
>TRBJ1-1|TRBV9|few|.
CASTPSRGLNTEAFF
TGTGCCAGCACCCCCAGTCGGGGTTTGAACACTGAAGCTTTCTTT
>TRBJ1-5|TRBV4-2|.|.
CASSQVFMGEGNQPQHF
TGTGCCAGCAGCCAAGTATTTATGGGGGAGGGCAATCAGCCCCAGCATTTT
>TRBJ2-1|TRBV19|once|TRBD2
CASSIISGRRYNEQFF
TGTGCCAGTAGTATCATCAGCGGGAGACGGTACAATGAGCAGTTCTTC
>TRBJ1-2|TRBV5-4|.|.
CASSPRAGIVHGYTF
TGTGCCAGCAGCCCCCGGGCAGGGATCGTCCATGGCTACACCTTC
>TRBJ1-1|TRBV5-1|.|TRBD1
CASSQTGGSEAFF
TGCGCCAGCAGCCAGACAGGGGGCTCTGAAGCTTTCTTT
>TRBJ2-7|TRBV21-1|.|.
CASSYPGHGVYEQYF
TGTGCCAGCAGCTATCCGGGACACGGAGTCTACGAGCAGTACTTC
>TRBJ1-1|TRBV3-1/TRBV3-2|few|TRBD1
CASSHQGADTEAFF
TGTGCCAGCAGCCATCAGGGGGCCGACACTGAAGCTTTCTTT
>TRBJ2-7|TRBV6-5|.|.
CASSSDRRFYEQYF
TGTGCCAGCAGTTCCGACAGGAGGTTCTACGAGCAGTACTTC
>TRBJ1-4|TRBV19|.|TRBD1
CASSITGQGYEKLFF
TGTGCCAGTAGTATTACGGGACAGGGATATGAAAAACTGTTTTTT
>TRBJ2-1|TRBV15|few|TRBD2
CATSSTSGGSYNEQFF
TGTGCCACCAGCAGTACCAGCGGGGGCTCCTACAATGAGCAGTTCTTC
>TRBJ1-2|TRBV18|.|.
CASSPQGENGYTF
TGTGCCAGCTCACCACAGGGGGAGAATGGCTACACCTTC
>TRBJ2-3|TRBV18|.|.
CASSPTLLGTDTQYF
TGTGCCAGCTCACCTACCTTACTGGGCACAGATACGCAGTATTTT
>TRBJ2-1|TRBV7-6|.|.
CASSLAVGIGYEQFF
TGTGCCAGCAGCTTAGCGGTCGGGATTGGCTATGAGCAGTTCTTC
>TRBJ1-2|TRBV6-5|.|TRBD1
CASSYGQGVGYTF
TGTGCCAGCAGTTACGGACAGGGAGTTGGCTACACCTTC
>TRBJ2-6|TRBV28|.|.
CASSLLAGEPSGANVLTF
TGTGCCAGCAGTTTATTGGCAGGGGAACCCTCTGGGGCCAACGTCCTGACTTTC
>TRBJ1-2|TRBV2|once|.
CASTRELYGYTF
TGTGCCAGCACCAGGGAACTATATGGCTACACCTTC
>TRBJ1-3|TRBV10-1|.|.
CASSWTAIPRNTIYF
TGCGCCAGCAGTTGGACAGCCATACCACGAAACACCATATATTTT